This is a list of T cell receptor beta chains from one sample in a study of cytomegalovirus exposure and HLA in healthy donors. Assay: immunoSEQ multiplex PCR; the TCRdb copy retains only in-frame clones and omits some. Here the sample spans around 220,000 clones, about 80% being singletons. Material: PBMCs. Receptors originate from a man aged 40-55 years in good health and CMV-seronegative. The CDR3 runs from the conserved cysteine through the conserved F or W. Fields, in order: V gene, J gene, D gene, clone size, CDR3 DNA, CDR3 protein. The D gene is left open where the match is weak. Size tells how often a clone was seen (once, few, many) or the class of an expanded clone, and some rows leave it out.

V: TRBV6-1; J: TRBJ2-7; D: TRBD1; size: NA; DNA: TGTGCCAGCAGTACCCGGGACAGGGGGACCTACGAGCAGTACTTC; CDR3: CASSTRDRGTYEQYF
V: TRBV19; J: TRBJ1-2; D: TRBD1; size: NA; DNA: TGTGCCAGTAGCCGGGACAGGGGTAACTATGGCTACACCTTC; CDR3: CASSRDRGNYGYTF
V: TRBV27; J: TRBJ2-1; D: NA; size: once; DNA: TGTGCCAGCAGTTTAAGCCCTCATCTACGCGGTGAGCAGTTCTTC; CDR3: CASSLSPHLRGEQFF
V: TRBV10-3; J: TRBJ1-1; D: NA; size: NA; DNA: TGTGCCATCAGTGAAAAGAACAGCAACACTGAAGCTTTCTTT; CDR3: CAISEKNSNTEAFF
V: TRBV10-3; J: TRBJ1-4; D: NA; size: few; DNA: TGTGCCACCAGTGACACACGAAATGAAAAACTGTTTTTT; CDR3: CATSDTRNEKLFF
V: TRBV6-6; J: TRBJ1-1; D: NA; size: once; DNA: TGTGCCAGCAGCCTGGCCCTGAACACTGAAGCTTTCTTT; CDR3: CASSLALNTEAFF
V: TRBV5-1; J: TRBJ2-4; D: TRBD2; size: NA; DNA: TGCGCCAGCAGCGGGGGGGACGCCAAAAACATTCAGTACTTC; CDR3: CASSGGDAKNIQYF
V: TRBV19; J: TRBJ2-2; D: NA; size: NA; DNA: TGTGCCAGTAGTATCGGGGTCGGGGAGCTGTTTTTT; CDR3: CASSIGVGELFF
V: TRBV6-5; J: TRBJ2-3; D: NA; size: few; DNA: TGTGCCAGCAGTGGAACGACTGGTGATACGCAGTATTTT; CDR3: CASSGTTGDTQYF
V: TRBV7-2; J: TRBJ1-1; D: NA; size: NA; DNA: TGTGCCAGCAGCCCTACTCGGATAGCGGCTGAAGCTTTCTTT; CDR3: CASSPTRIAAEAFF
V: TRBV7-3; J: TRBJ2-1; D: TRBD1; size: few; DNA: TGTGCCAGCAGCTGGGGGACAGGGTTCAACAATGAGCAGTTCTTC; CDR3: CASSWGTGFNNEQFF
V: TRBV28; J: TRBJ2-7; D: NA; size: NA; DNA: TGTGCCAGCTTTACCCTCCGGGGCGAGCAGTACTTC; CDR3: CASFTLRGEQYF
V: TRBV6-1; J: TRBJ2-1; D: TRBD2; size: few; DNA: TGTGCCAGCAGGACTAGCGGGACCCATGAGCAGTTCTTC; CDR3: CASRTSGTHEQFF
V: TRBV6-6; J: TRBJ1-3; D: TRBD1; size: NA; DNA: TGTGCCAGCAGTCCAAGGGACAGCTCTGGAAACACCATATATTTT; CDR3: CASSPRDSSGNTIYF
V: TRBV7-9; J: TRBJ2-3; D: NA; size: NA; DNA: TGTGCCAGCAGCGCACCCCAAAGCCTCACAGATACGCAGTATTTT; CDR3: CASSAPQSLTDTQYF
V: TRBV2; J: TRBJ2-1; D: TRBD2; size: NA; DNA: TGTGCCACCCTCCGCGGGGGGTCGAGCTCCTACAATGAGCAGTTCTTC; CDR3: CATLRGGSSSYNEQFF